Listed here are 29 T cell receptor beta chains from one sample, sequenced in a study of blood T cell repertoires in COVID-19 (dated by TCRdb to the early 2020s). Library generation was performed with the immunoSEQ multiplex PCR assay. In TCRdb, the immuneACCESS table is reduced to in-frame sequences with V and J assigned. These tables do not hold every clone; where another copy was compared, an unresolved V gene accounts for under half, and the others remain unexplained. The sample table shows some 66,000 clones, and roughly nine tenths are seen once. The ten most abundant clones make up 7.3% of the sample. The specimen was peripheral blood. Receptors originate from a human donor in a cohort sampled during active COVID-19.

The rearrangement uses TRBV12-3 or TRBV12-4 and TRBJ2-3; no clear D. Trimming stripped 3 bases from V and 6 bases from J, with 7 bases between. The CDR3 contains 12 residues. As DNA, the CDR3 is TGTGCCAGCAGTTTTTTCCAGGATACGCAGTATTTT. Amino acids: CASSFFQDTQYF.

The J gene is TRBJ1-1, the V gene TRBV4-3; D is undetermined. Germline V gene lookup returns CDR1 LGHNA and CDR2 YSLEER. The CDR3 is 16 amino acids. The V and J ends lost 0 bases and 0 bases respectively, with 11 bases between them. The CDR3 region is CASSQEPTVMNTEAFF. In nucleotides, the CDR3 is TGCGCCAGCAGCCAAGAGCCCACAGTCATGAACACTGAAGCTTTCTTT.

J is TRBJ2-1 and V is TRBV18; 12 bases match TRBD2. Germline V CDR1 and CDR2: KGHSH, LQKENI. CDR3 length: 19 amino acids. Unmatched junction bases numbered 11, after V lost 5 bases and J lost 0 bases. The CDR3 nucleotides read TGTGCCAGCTCAGCCCCGGGACTAGCGGGTACGAGCTCCTACAATGAGCAGTTCTTC. Protein: CASSAPGLAGTSSYNEQFF.

The rearrangement joins TRBV11-2 to TRBJ2-3; 8 nucleotides match TRBD2. Trimming cost V 5 bases and J 5 bases; bases outside gene matches: 12. Germline CDR1 SGHAT, CDR2 FQNNGV. The CDR3 has 16 amino acids. CDR3 loop: CASSRTSRALGDTQYF. The CDR3 DNA reads as TGTGCCAGCAGCCGGACTAGCAGAGCCCTCGGAGATACGCAGTATTTT.

The chain recombines TRBV11-1 with TRBJ1-2, with 7 bases that match TRBD1. Germline values: CDR1 SGHAT, CDR2 FQDESV (reference sequence). After removal of 4 bases from V and 6 bases from J, the junction contained 11 bases not matched to a gene. The length of the CDR3 is 15 residues. The CDR3 spells CASSSGVGTEDGYTF. The CDR3 region has the DNA TGTGCCAGCAGCTCGGGTGTAGGGACAGAAGATGGCTACACCTTC.

The gene calls are TRBV5-1 and TRBJ2-7; tentative D call: TRBD2 (6 bases). V lost 2 bases to trimming and J lost 7 bases, with 19 bases between them. The CDR3 contains 15 residues. From germline, CDR1 is SGHRS and CDR2 YFSETQ. CDR3 nucleotide sequence: TGCGCCAGCAGCTTAGCCGGGACTCAGCGTACTGAGCAGTACTTC. This sequence encodes CASSLAGTQRTEQYF. The complete variable domain, with remaining parts taken from reference TRBV5-1 and TRBJ2-7, reads KAGVTQTPRYLIKTRGQQVTLSCSPISGHRSVSWYQQTPGQGLQFLFEYFSETQRNKGNFPGRFSGRQFSNSRSEMNVSTLELGDSALYLCASSLAGTQRTEQYFGPGTRLTVT.

The V call is TRBV6-2 or TRBV6-3, the J call TRBJ2-4; 9 bases line up with TRBD1. Trimming cost V 4 bases and J 4 bases; bases outside gene matches: 5. The CDR3 sequence is 15 residues long. Germline CDR1 reads MNHEY; CDR2 reads SVGEGT. This CDR3 is CASSLDRGTKNIQYF. In DNA, the CDR3 is TGTGCCAGCAGTTTGGACAGGGGAACAAAAAACATTCAGTACTTC.

This clone came up once. V is TRBV7-3 and J is TRBJ2-4; TRBD1 is a possible D gene (6 bases). V was clipped by 4 bases and J by 8 bases, with 12 bases between them. Per germline, CDR1 SGHTA and CDR2 FQGTGA. The CDR3 totals 13 residues. This chain's CDR3 is CASSSGKGDIQYF. The CDR3 nucleotides read TGTGCCAGCAGCTCCGGGAAGGGGGACATTCAGTACTTC.

In this sample, this clone turned up a few times. The rearrangement uses TRBV5-8 and TRBJ1-1; D is possibly TRBD1 (5 bases). Trimming cost V 0 bases and J 0 bases, with 6 bases left between them. Germline V gene data show CDR1 as SGHTS and CDR2 as YDEGEE. The length of the CDR3 is 14 residues. CDR3 sequence: CASSLGTLNTEAFF. The CDR3 nucleotides read TGTGCCAGCAGCTTGGGGACACTGAACACTGAAGCTTTCTTT.

The rearrangement joins TRBV19 to TRBJ2-7; tentative D call: TRBD2 (6 bases). Germline CDR1 and CDR2: LNHDA and SQIVND (reference sequence). With 1 base removed from V and 1 base from J, the gap between germline ends came to 8 bases. The length of the CDR3 is 14 residues. The CDR3, as DNA: TGTGCCAGTAGTATAGCGGGGGAGTCCTACGAGCAGTACTTC. Translated, it gives CASSIAGESYEQYF.

The chain joins TRBV27 to TRBJ1-2; 9 bases align to TRBD1. V dropped 4 bases and J dropped 7; count of bases not matched to a gene: 13. The CDR3 is 16 amino acids. CDR1 MNHEY and CDR2 SMNVEV come from the germline V gene (reference sequence). The CDR3 DNA reads as TGTGCCAGCAGTTCAGCGGGACAGGGATTCATAGGTGGCTACACCTTC. This codes for CASSSAGQGFIGGYTF.

This clone was recorded once. The genes are TRBV4-1 and TRBJ2-5; 12 bases agree with TRBD2. There are 14 residues in the CDR3. V shed 2 bases and J 5 bases; nucleotides not matched to a gene: 0. Germline CDR1 MGHRA, CDR2 YSYEKL. The CDR3 DNA reads TGCGCCAGCAGCCAACTAGCGGGAGGGGAGACCCAGTACTTC. Its translation is CASSQLAGGETQYF.

This clone came up a few times. V and J are TRBV7-2 and TRBJ1-3; D uncertain. The CDR3 loop spans 14 amino acids. Trimming left V 1 base short and J 0 bases short, with 4 bases between. Germline-derived CDR1 and CDR2 are SGHTA and FQGNSA. In nucleotides, the CDR3 is TGTGCCAGCAGCTTAGAATACTCTGGAAACACCATATATTTT. This gives the protein CASSLEYSGNTIYF.

The V call is TRBV9, the J call TRBJ2-4; 9 bases map to TRBD2. CDR1 SGDLS and CDR2 YYNGEE come from the germline V gene. CDR3 length: 17 amino acids. V dropped 0 bases and J dropped 9; count of bases not matched to a gene: 13. The CDR3 sequence is CASSVGVAGAQNGIQYF. The CDR3 DNA sequence: TGTGCCAGCAGCGTAGGCGTAGCGGGGGCCCAAAACGGCATTCAGTACTTC.

The rearrangement uses TRBV19 and TRBJ2-7, with D perhaps TRBD2 (6 bases). CDR3 size: 15 residues. The ends were cut back, 4 bases at V and 4 bases at J, with 17 bases in the middle. Germline loops: CDR1 LNHDA, CDR2 SQIVND (reference sequence). CDR3 loop: CASSTSVGSGYEQYF. The CDR3, as DNA: TGTGCCAGTAGTACTTCAGTCGGGAGCGGGTACGAGCAGTACTTC.

The genes are TRBV28 and TRBJ2-3; 9 positions match TRBD1. The CDR3 extends over 15 amino acids. The V segment lost 3 bases and the J segment 2 bases; nucleotides outside the gene matches: 3. Germline V CDR1 and CDR2: MDHEN, SYDVKM. The CDR3 loop reads CASSFGTGYTDTQYF. DNA for the CDR3: TGTGCCAGCAGTTTCGGGACAGGGTACACAGATACGCAGTATTTT.

The chain couples TRBV7-2 to TRBJ2-6; 8 bases align to TRBD1. Trimming took 2 bases from V and 2 from J; bases not matched to a gene: 5. Germline CDR1 is SGHTA and CDR2 is FQGNSA. The CDR3 extends over 17 amino acids. CDR3 protein: CASSLWAGGTGANVLTF. The CDR3 nucleotides are TGTGCCAGCAGCTTATGGGCAGGGGGCACTGGGGCCAACGTCCTGACTTTC.

The J gene is TRBJ1-2, the V gene TRBV14, with TRBD1 matching 9 bases. Germline CDR1 and CDR2: SGHDN and FVKESK. There are 14 residues in the CDR3. The trim removed 3 bases at V and 7 bases at J, leaving 6 bases unmatched. CDR3 coding DNA: TGTGCCAGCAGCCAGGAACAGGGGGCAGGTGGCTACACCTTC. Protein: CASSQEQGAGGYTF.

This clone appeared a single time. The CDR3 loop is CASSDPGEEKLFF. CDR3 DNA sequence: TGTGCCAGCAGCGACCCCGGGGAAGAAAAACTGTTTTTT. The rearrangement joins TRBV7-2 to TRBJ1-4; D gene unclear. V shed 5 bases and J shed 8 bases, with 12 bases lying between them. CDR1 is SGHTA and CDR2 is FQGNSA in the germline V gene. This CDR3 is 13 amino acids long.

The gene calls are TRBV6-5 and TRBJ1-3; perhaps TRBD1 as D (5 bases). The germline V gene encodes CDR1 MNHEY and CDR2 SVGAGI. This CDR3 has 15 amino acids. The ends were cut back, 7 bases at V and 2 bases at J, with 15 bases in the middle. CDR3 amino acids: CASTVGGRAGNTIYF. The CDR3 DNA sequence: TGTGCCAGCACCGTGGGGGGTCGTGCTGGAAACACCATATATTTT.

This clone was seen a handful of times. The V call is TRBV6-1, the J call TRBJ1-6; D is unresolved. Trimming took 2 bases from V and 5 from J, leaving 4 bases between them. This CDR3 spans 13 amino acids. Germline CDR1 reads MNHNS; CDR2 reads SASEGT. The DNA of the CDR3 is TGTGCCAGCAGTGAACAGGATAATTCACCCCTCCACTTT. It is translated as CASSEQDNSPLHF.

The chain couples TRBV10-1 to TRBJ2-7, with 11 bases that match TRBD1. V was clipped by 4 bases and J by 4 bases; unmatched bases: 6. Germline CDR1 is WNHNN and CDR2 is SYGVQD (reference sequence). CDR3 length: 15 residues. The CDR3 protein is CASSGRDRGVYEQYF. The DNA of the CDR3 is TGCGCCAGCAGTGGCCGGGACAGGGGGGTATACGAGCAGTACTTC.

This chain joins TRBV28 and TRBJ1-5; 9 bases match TRBD1. This CDR3 has 14 residues. The junction had 6 bases not matched to a gene; V was cut back by 6 bases and J by 6 bases. Germline lookup yields CDR1 MDHEN and CDR2 SYDVKM. The CDR3 spells CASSRTGGGQPQHF. DNA for the CDR3: TGTGCCAGCAGCCGCACAGGGGGCGGTCAGCCCCAGCATTTT.

This rearrangement joins TRBV11-2 to TRBJ2-1, with D possibly matching TRBD2 (5 bases). V was shortened by 7 bases and J by 3 bases, with 16 bases between the two germline ends. Germline V CDR1 and CDR2: SGHAT, FQNNGV. The CDR3 is 15 residues long. CDR3 protein: CASTPSSGDYNEQFF. CDR3 nucleotide sequence: TGTGCCAGCACCCCGTCCAGCGGCGACTACAATGAGCAGTTCTTC. Drawing the rest from reference TRBV11-2 and TRBJ2-1, the complete variable domain is EAGVAQSPRYKIIEKRQSVAFWCNPISGHATLYWYQQILGQGPKLLIQFQNNGVVDDSQLPKDRFSAERLKGVDSTLKIQPAKLEDSAVYLCASTPSSGDYNEQFFGPGTRLTVL.

V is TRBV29-1 and J is TRBJ2-1, with D possibly matching TRBD2 (5 bases). Germline values: CDR1 SQVTM, CDR2 ANQGSEA. This CDR3 comprises 10 residues. V lost 1 base and J 13 bases, leaving 8 bases between the germline ends. CDR3: CSVEGREQFF. CDR3 in DNA: TGCAGCGTTGAAGGCCGGGAACAGTTCTTC.

The V and J genes are TRBV24-1 and TRBJ2-7; the D gene is possibly TRBD2 (5 bases). CDR3 length: 16 amino acids. Germline V gene data show CDR1 as KGHDR and CDR2 as SFDVKD. Deletions cut 4 bases from V and 4 bases from J, with 19 bases between. Written as DNA, the CDR3 is TGTGCCACCAGTGACGCCACGCCTAGCTCCCCATACGAGCAGTACTTC. It encodes CATSDATPSSPYEQYF.

This clone occurred a few times. The J gene is TRBJ2-2, the V gene TRBV10-3, with 8 bases fitting TRBD2. Per the germline V gene, CDR1 is ENHRY and CDR2 is SYGVKD. The length of the CDR3 is 17 residues. V lost 2 bases and J lost 1; bases outside the gene matches: 6. CDR3 sequence: CAISEDVAGRNTGELFF. The CDR3 DNA is TGTGCCATCAGTGAGGATGTAGCGGGGCGGAACACCGGGGAGCTGTTTTTT.

The CDR3 region has the DNA TGTGCCAGCAGCCCCGACAGGGGGCTTGAAAAACTGTTTTTT. Translation gives CASSPDRGLEKLFF. V gene TRBV6-5 combines with J gene TRBJ1-4, with 10 bases aligning to TRBD1. The V gene end was trimmed by 6 bases and the J gene end by 7 bases; junction bases not matched to a gene: 5. This CDR3 spans 14 amino acids. The V gene's germline CDR1 is MNHEY and CDR2 SVGAGI.

The V and J genes are TRBV5-6 and TRBJ1-4, with a possible D match to TRBD1 (6 bases). The CDR3 spans 13 residues. Germline CDR1 is SGHDT and CDR2 is YYEEEE. Trimming stripped 7 bases from V and 8 bases from J, with 15 bases between. Written as DNA, the CDR3 is TGTGCCAGCGGGACATCAGTAGGCGAAAAACTGTTTTTT. It codes for CASGTSVGEKLFF.